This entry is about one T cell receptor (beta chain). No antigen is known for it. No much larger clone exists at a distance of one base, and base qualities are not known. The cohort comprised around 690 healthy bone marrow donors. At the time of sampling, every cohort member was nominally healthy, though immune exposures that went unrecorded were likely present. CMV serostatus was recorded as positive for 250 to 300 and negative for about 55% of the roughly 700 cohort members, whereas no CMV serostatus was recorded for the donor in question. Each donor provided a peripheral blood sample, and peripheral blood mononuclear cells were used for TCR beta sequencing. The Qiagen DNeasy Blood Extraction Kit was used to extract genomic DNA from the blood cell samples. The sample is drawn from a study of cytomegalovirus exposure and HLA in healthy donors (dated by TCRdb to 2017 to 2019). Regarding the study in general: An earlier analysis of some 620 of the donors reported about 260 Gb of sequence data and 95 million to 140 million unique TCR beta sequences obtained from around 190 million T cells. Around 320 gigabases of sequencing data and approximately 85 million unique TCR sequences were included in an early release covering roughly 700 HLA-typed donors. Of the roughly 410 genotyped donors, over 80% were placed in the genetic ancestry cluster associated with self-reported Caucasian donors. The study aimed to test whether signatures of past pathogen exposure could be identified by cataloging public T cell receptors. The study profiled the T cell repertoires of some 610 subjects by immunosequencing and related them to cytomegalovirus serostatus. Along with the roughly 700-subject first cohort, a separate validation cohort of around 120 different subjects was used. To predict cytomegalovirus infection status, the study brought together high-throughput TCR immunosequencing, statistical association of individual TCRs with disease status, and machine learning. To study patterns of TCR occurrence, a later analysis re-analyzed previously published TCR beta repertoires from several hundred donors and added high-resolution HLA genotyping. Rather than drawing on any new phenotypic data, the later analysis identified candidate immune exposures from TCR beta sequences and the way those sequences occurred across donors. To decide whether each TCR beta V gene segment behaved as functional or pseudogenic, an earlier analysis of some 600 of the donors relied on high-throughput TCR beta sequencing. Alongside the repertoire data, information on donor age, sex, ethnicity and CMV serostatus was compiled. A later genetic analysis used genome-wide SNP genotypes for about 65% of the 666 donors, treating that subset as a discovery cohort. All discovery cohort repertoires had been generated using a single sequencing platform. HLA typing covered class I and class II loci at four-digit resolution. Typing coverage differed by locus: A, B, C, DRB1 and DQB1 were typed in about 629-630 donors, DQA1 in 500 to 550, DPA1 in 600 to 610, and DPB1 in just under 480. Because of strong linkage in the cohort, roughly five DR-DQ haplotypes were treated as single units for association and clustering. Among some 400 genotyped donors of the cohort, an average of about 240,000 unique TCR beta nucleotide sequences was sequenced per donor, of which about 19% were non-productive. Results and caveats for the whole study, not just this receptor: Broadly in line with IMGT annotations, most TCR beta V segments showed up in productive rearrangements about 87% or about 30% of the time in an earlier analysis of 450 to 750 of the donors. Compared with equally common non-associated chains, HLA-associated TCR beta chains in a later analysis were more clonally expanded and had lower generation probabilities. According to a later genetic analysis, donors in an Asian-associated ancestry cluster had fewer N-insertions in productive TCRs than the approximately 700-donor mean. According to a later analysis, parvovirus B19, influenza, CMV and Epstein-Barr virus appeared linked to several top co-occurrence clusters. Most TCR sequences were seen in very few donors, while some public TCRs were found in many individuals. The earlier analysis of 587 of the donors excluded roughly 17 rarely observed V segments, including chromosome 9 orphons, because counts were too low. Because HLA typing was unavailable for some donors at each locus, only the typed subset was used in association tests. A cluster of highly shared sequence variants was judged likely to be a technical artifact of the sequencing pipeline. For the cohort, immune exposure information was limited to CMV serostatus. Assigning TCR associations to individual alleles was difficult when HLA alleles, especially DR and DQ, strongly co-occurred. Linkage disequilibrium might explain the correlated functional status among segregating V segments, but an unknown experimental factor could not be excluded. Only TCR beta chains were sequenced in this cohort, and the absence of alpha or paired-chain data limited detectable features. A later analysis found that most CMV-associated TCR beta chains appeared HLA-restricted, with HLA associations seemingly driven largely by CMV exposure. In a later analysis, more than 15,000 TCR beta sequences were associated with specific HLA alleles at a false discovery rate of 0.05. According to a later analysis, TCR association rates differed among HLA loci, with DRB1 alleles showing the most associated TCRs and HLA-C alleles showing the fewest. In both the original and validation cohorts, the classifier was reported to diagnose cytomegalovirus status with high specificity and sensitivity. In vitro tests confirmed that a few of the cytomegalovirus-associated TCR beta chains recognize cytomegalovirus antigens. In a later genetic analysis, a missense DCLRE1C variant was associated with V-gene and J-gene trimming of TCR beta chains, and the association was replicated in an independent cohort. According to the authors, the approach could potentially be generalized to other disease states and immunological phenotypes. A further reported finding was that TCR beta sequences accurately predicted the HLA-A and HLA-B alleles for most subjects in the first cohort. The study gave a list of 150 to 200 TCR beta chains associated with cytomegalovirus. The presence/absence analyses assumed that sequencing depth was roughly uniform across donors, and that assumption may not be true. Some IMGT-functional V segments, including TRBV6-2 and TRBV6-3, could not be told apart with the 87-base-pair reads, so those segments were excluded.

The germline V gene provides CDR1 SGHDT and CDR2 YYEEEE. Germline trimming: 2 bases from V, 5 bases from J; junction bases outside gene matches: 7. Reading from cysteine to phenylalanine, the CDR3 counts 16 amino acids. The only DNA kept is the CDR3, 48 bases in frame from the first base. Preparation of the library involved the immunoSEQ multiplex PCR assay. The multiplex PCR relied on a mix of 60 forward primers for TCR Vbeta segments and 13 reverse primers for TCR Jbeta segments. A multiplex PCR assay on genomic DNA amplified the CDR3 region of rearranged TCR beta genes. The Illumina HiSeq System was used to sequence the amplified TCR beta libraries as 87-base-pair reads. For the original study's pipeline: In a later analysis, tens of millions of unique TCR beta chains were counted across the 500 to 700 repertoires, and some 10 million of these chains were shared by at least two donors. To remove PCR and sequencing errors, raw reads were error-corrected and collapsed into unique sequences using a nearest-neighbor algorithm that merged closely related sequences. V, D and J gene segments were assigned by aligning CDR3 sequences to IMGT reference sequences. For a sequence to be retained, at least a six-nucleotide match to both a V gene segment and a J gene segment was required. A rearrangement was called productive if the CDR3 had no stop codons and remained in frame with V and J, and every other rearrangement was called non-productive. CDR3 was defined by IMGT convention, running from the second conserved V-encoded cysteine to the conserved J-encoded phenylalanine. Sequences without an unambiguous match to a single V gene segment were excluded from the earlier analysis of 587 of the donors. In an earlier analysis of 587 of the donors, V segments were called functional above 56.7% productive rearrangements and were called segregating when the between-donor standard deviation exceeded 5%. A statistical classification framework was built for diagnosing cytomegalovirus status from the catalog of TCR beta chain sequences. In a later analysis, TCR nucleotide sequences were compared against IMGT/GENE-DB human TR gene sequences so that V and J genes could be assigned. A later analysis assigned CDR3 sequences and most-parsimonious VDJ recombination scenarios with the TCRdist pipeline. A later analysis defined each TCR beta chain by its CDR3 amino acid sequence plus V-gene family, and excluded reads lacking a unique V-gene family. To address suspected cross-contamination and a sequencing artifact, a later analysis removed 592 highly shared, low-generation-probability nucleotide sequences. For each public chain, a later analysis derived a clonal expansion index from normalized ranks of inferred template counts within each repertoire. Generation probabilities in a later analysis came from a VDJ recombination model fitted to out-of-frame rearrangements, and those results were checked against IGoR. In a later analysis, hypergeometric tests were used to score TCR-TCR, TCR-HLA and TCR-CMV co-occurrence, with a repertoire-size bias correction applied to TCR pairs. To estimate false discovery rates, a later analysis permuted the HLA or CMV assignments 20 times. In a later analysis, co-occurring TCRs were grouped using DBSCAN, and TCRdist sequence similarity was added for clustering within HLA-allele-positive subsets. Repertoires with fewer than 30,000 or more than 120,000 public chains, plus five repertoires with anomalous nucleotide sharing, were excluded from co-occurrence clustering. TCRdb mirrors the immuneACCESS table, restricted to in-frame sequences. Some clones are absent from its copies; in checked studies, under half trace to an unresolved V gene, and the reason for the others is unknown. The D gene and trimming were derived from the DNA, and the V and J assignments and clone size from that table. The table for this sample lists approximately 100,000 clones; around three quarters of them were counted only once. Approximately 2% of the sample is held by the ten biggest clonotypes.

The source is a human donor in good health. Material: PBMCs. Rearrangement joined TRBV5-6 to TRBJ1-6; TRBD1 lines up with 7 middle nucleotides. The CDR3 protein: CASSLSFTGDNSPLHF. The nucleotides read TGTGCCAGCAGCTTATCGTTCACAGGGGATAATTCACCCCTCCACTTT.